The clone carrying this T cell receptor (beta chain) turned up a few times. These data come from a study of sequential checkpoint blockade in melanoma. The table came from immunoSEQ multiplex PCR; TCRdb's copy has only in-frame clones and leaves some out. Among more than 9,000 clones listed, roughly four fifths were seen once. Regarding treatment: randomized to nivolumab then ipilimumab (arm A) or the reverse (arm B). This receptor was obtained from a human donor with melanoma. The sample was CD8+ T cells sorted from blood (inferred from file names), taken from a patient given nivolumab and ipilimumab in sequence.

The CDR3: CSVDIAGKSYNEQFF. The CDR3, as DNA: TGCAGCGTTGATATAGCGGGGAAATCCTACAATGAGCAGTTCTTC. V usage is TRBV29-1 and J usage is TRBJ2-1; 8 bases map to TRBD2. This CDR3 spans 15 amino acids. Germline V CDR1 and CDR2: SQVTM, ANQGSEA. V trimming: 3 bases; J trimming: 1 base; junction bases outside the gene matches: 5.